The 5 T cell receptor beta chains presented below share a single source sample, sequenced in a study of cytomegalovirus exposure and HLA in healthy donors. The PCR made use of 60 Vbeta and 13 Jbeta primers. The method was immunoSEQ multiplex PCR; TCRdb's version includes in-frame clones alone and lacks a portion of them. The table lists approximately 140,000 clones, over 75% of them singletons. The specimen was PBMCs. Receptor source: a middle-aged woman in good health and CMV-seropositive.

J is TRBJ2-1 and V is TRBV27; D unresolved. Germline-derived CDR1 and CDR2 are MNHEY and SMNVEV (reference sequence). The CDR3 is 11 amino acids. V lost 7 bases, J lost 8 bases, and 9 bases lay in between. For the CDR3, the DNA is TGTGCCAGCACTCAGGCCCATGAGCAGTTCTTC. As protein: CASTQAHEQFF.

The V gene is TRBV4-1, the J gene TRBJ1-2; possibly TRBD1 for D (6 bases). The CDR3 has 15 residues. Trimming pared 1 base from V and 4 bases from J, leaving 13 bases between. Per germline, CDR1 MGHRA and CDR2 YSYEKL. The CDR3 DNA reads as TGCGCCAGCAGCCAAGGCGCAGGGGAAACCTATGGCTACACCTTC. This translates into CASSQGAGETYGYTF.

The genes are TRBV29-1 and TRBJ1-1; D possibly corresponds to TRBD1 (5 bases). V was cut by 7 bases and J by 0 bases, with 12 bases left in between. This CDR3 is 13 amino acids long. Germline V lookup: CDR1 SQVTM, CDR2 ANQGSEA. The CDR3 here is CSAFGGLNTEAFF. The CDR3, as DNA: TGCAGCGCTTTTGGGGGGTTGAACACTGAAGCTTTCTTT.

The chain combines TRBV6-1 with TRBJ1-4; the match to TRBD1 covers 7 bases. V lost 6 bases and J lost 14; bases outside the gene matches: 9. The CDR3 is made up of 12 amino acids. Germline V CDR1 and CDR2: MNHNS, SASEGT. CDR3 sequence (DNA): TGTGCCAGCAGCGCCGGGACAGCACTTCTGTTTTTT. This sequence encodes CASSAGTALLFF.

The V and J genes are TRBV6-5 and TRBJ1-2, with D unclear. Germline values: CDR1 MNHEY, CDR2 SVGAGI. The CDR3 covers 13 residues. V was cut by 9 bases and J by 8 bases, with 19 bases left in between. CDR3 sequence (DNA): TGTGCCAGTAACCCTGGGCCCGAACAAGGCTACACCTTC. Amino acid sequence: CASNPGPEQGYTF.